These 22 T cell receptor beta chains were sequenced from one sample in a study of blood T cell repertoires in COVID-19. Profiling relied on immunoSEQ multiplex PCR, and the TCRdb table lists in-frame clones only, not all of them. The sample yields 90,000 to 100,000 clones, approximately 80% seen once. Specimen: peripheral blood. The receptors were gathered from a man in his 70s with acute or convalescent COVID-19.

This chain links TRBV19 with TRBJ1-4, with D uncertain. V lost 4 bases, J lost 7 bases, and 10 bases lay in between. Germline V gene data show CDR1 as LNHDA and CDR2 as SQIVND (reference sequence). CDR3 length: 13 residues. CDR3 sequence reads: CASSNTEGEKLFF. CDR3 DNA: TGTGCCAGTAGTAATACTGAGGGTGAAAAACTGTTTTTT.

This chain connects TRBV2 to TRBJ1-1, with 7 bases aligning to TRBD1. CDR1 is SNHLY, CDR2 FYNNEI, per germline. J lost 2 bases, V lost 4 bases, and 4 bases had no gene match. The CDR3 has 14 amino acids. CDR3 nucleotide sequence: TGTGCCAGCAGTGTAGGGACAGCTAACACTGAAGCTTTCTTT. It translates to CASSVGTANTEAFF.

The chain couples TRBV6-5 to TRBJ1-3; no clear D gene. The germline CDR1 and CDR2 sequences are MNHEY and SVGAGI. The germline V and J ends were trimmed by 2 bases and 3 bases, with 8 bases remaining between them. This CDR3 is built from 14 residues. CDR3 nucleotide sequence: TGTGCCAGCAGTTACCTCGGGGATGGAAACACCATATATTTT. It translates to CASSYLGDGNTIYF.

The chain is built from TRBV7-6 and TRBJ2-1; 7 bases fit TRBD2. Germline V lookup: CDR1 SGHVS, CDR2 FNYEAQ. The J segment lost 6 bases and the V segment lost 5 bases, leaving 4 bases of the junction unmatched. The CDR3 sequence is 13 residues long. CDR3 sequence (DNA): TGTGCCAGCAGCCCGGGAGGAAGCAATGAGCAGTTCTTC. Its translation is CASSPGGSNEQFF.

Here the CDR3 DNA reads TGTGCCAGCAGCCCACTAGCGGGAGTTAGAGATACGCAGTATTTT. As protein: CASSPLAGVRDTQYF. V is TRBV7-3 and J is TRBJ2-3; 11 bases line up with TRBD2. This CDR3 is 15 amino acids long. CDR1 is SGHTA, CDR2 FQGTGA, per germline. With V trimmed by 5 bases and J by 5 bases, 6 bases remained unmatched.

This clone was found a few times. The J gene is TRBJ1-5, the V gene TRBV30; 9 nucleotides agree with TRBD1. Germline V gives CDR1 GTSNPN, CDR2 SVGIG (reference sequence). The ends lost 3 bases at V and 7 bases at J; junction bases unmatched: 4. This CDR3 is 13 amino acids long. The CDR3 reads CAWSGQGKQPQHF. The CDR3 coding sequence is TGTGCCTGGAGCGGACAGGGGAAACAGCCCCAGCATTTT.

The CDR3 region is CASSLERVRETQYF. For the CDR3, the DNA is TGTGCCAGCAGCTTAGAGAGAGTAAGAGAGACCCAGTACTTC. J is TRBJ2-5 and V is TRBV11-2, with D uncertain. The CDR3 is 14 residues long. Trimming cost V 0 bases and J 4 bases, with 9 bases left between them. The germline V gene has CDR1 SGHAT and CDR2 FQNNGV.

V is TRBV6-2 or TRBV6-3 and J is TRBJ1-2; no firm D call. V was clipped by 2 bases and J by 10 bases, with 14 bases between them. Germline V CDR1 and CDR2: MNHEY, SVGEGT. The CDR3 is made up of 13 amino acids. CDR3 loop: CASSYEGTPPYTF. The CDR3 region has the DNA TGTGCCAGCAGTTACGAGGGAACCCCTCCCTACACCTTC.

The CDR3 DNA follows: TGTGCCAGCAGCGTAGAGGCAGGGGTATCCTACGAGCAGTACTTC. The encoded protein is CASSVEAGVSYEQYF. The gene calls are TRBV9 and TRBJ2-7, with D maybe TRBD1 (6 bases). V lost 0 bases and J 1 base, leaving 11 bases between the germline ends. This CDR3 region has 15 residues. The germline CDR1 and CDR2 sequences are SGDLS and YYNGEE.

The V call is TRBV19, the J call TRBJ1-5; a weak D match, TRBD1 (6 bases). The germline gives CDR1 LNHDA, CDR2 SQIVND (reference sequence). This CDR3 comprises 17 residues. Trimming took 3 bases from V and 1 from J, leaving 16 bases between them. The CDR3 spells CASSISRRGFSNQPQHF. The CDR3 DNA reads as TGTGCCAGTAGTATTTCCCGCAGGGGTTTCAGCAATCAGCCCCAGCATTTT.

The V and J genes are TRBV30 and TRBJ2-7; no clear D. Per the germline V gene, CDR1 is GTSNPN and CDR2 is SVGIG (reference sequence). The CDR3 is made up of 13 amino acids. V lost 6 bases and J 0 bases, leaving 12 bases between the germline ends. DNA of the CDR3: TGTGCCTGCCTTTCTGAGAGCTCCTACGAGCAGTACTTC. Translated, it gives CACLSESSYEQYF.

The V gene is TRBV7-2, the J gene TRBJ1-1; TRBD1 agrees at 7 bases. V trimming: 5 bases; J trimming: 4 bases; junction bases outside the gene matches: 10. This CDR3 is 15 amino acids long. CDR1 and CDR2 (germline): SGHTA, FQGNSA. CDR3 bases: TGTGCCAGCAGCCCCGGGCACCGGGACAGCACTGAAGCTTTCTTT. Amino acids: CASSPGHRDSTEAFF.

The rearrangement uses TRBV10-1 and TRBJ1-1; unclear D gene. The V gene lost 4 bases and the J gene lost 2 bases, with 8 bases spanning the gap. Germline-derived CDR1 and CDR2 are WNHNN and SYGVQD (reference sequence). This CDR3 has 13 amino acids. The CDR3 DNA is TGCGCCAGCAGTGGATGGCCTAACACTGAAGCTTTCTTT. This translates into CASSGWPNTEAFF.

This chain links TRBV9 with TRBJ2-3, with D unclear. Between the trimmed V and J ends, which lost 3 bases and 1 base, there was a span of 9 bases. The CDR3 totals 14 residues. CDR1 and CDR2 from the germline V gene are SGDLS and YYNGEE. CDR3 sequence: CASSGLTGTDTQYF. The CDR3 bases are TGTGCCAGCAGCGGCCTTACGGGCACAGATACGCAGTATTTT.

V gene TRBV5-5 combines with J gene TRBJ2-7; 11 nucleotides match TRBD2. The germline CDR1 and CDR2 sequences are SGHKS and YYEKEE (reference sequence). The ends lost 3 bases at V and 2 bases at J; junction bases unmatched: 4. This CDR3 is 15 amino acids long. The CDR3 is CASSSGTSGAYEQYF. The CDR3 DNA sequence: TGTGCCAGCAGCTCGGGGACTAGCGGAGCCTACGAGCAGTACTTC. Variable domain in full (rest from reference TRBV5-5 and TRBJ2-7): DAGVTQSPTHLIKTRGQQVTLRCSPISGHKSVSWYQQVLGQGPQFIFQYYEKEERGRGNFPDRFSARQFPNYSSELNVNALLLGDSALYLCASSSGTSGAYEQYFGPGTRLTVT.

Only a few counts were recorded for this clone. The rearrangement joins TRBV7-2 to TRBJ1-1; D uncertain. The CDR3 runs 15 residues. CDR1 is SGHTA and CDR2 is FQGNSA in the germline V gene. V gave up 2 bases and J gave up 2 bases, with 12 bases separating them. The CDR3 is CASSLNSNRNTEAFF. CDR3 bases: TGTGCCAGCAGCTTAAACAGTAACAGAAACACTGAAGCTTTCTTT.

The chain uses TRBV28 and TRBJ1-5, with a tentative D call TRBD1 (6 bases). CDR3 length equals 16 residues. V was pared by 4 bases and J by 1 base, with 14 bases between. In germline, CDR1 is MDHEN, CDR2 SYDVKM. The CDR3 DNA sequence: TGTGCCAGCAGTTCGGGGGGGCATAGGAGCAATCAGCCCCAGCATTTT. Residues: CASSSGGHRSNQPQHF.

The CDR3 protein is CASSRLTGYGETQYF. The CDR3 region has the DNA TGTGCCAGCAGCCGACTTACAGGGTACGGGGAGACCCAGTACTTC. The chain carries TRBV7-6 and TRBJ2-5; D might be TRBD1 (6 bases). This CDR3 contains 15 residues. Germline CDR1 reads SGHVS; CDR2 reads FNYEAQ. The V end was cut by 5 bases, the J end by 5 bases, with 18 bases between.

The J gene is TRBJ2-3, the V gene TRBV9; 12 nucleotides match TRBD2. In germline, CDR1 is SGDLS, CDR2 YYNGEE. The CDR3 contains 21 residues. Trimming took 1 base from V and 0 from J; bases not matched to a gene: 15. CDR3 nucleotide sequence: TGTGCCAGCAGCGTAAAAGTGGGGGCGGGACTAGCGGGCCCAAGCACAGATACGCAGTATTTT. Protein product: CASSVKVGAGLAGPSTDTQYF.

The CDR3: CASSSGWTRFYYGYTF. The DNA of the CDR3 is TGTGCCAGCAGCTCCGGGTGGACTAGATTTTACTATGGCTACACCTTC. The chain links TRBV5-4 to TRBJ1-2; no reliable D call. The CDR3 extends over 16 amino acids. V dropped 3 bases and J dropped 3 bases, with 18 bases sitting between them. CDR1 and CDR2 (germline): SGHNT, YYREEE (reference sequence).

This clone is a singleton in its sample. The J gene is TRBJ2-5, the V gene TRBV5-1, with D possibly being TRBD1 (6 bases). In germline, CDR1 is SGHRS, CDR2 YFSETQ. The CDR3 is 15 amino acids. Trimming stripped 0 bases from V and 1 base from J, with 10 bases between. This CDR3 reads CASSLENRVQETQYF. The CDR3 DNA sequence: TGCGCCAGCAGCTTGGAAAACAGGGTCCAAGAGACCCAGTACTTC.

As DNA, the CDR3 is TGCGCCAGCAGCCAGTCTTTGGGACTCTCACAAGCTGATACGCAGTATTTT. This encodes CASSQSLGLSQADTQYF. This chain connects TRBV5-1 to TRBJ2-3, with D tentatively TRBD2 (6 bases). This CDR3 is 17 amino acids long. Deletions cut 4 bases from V and 6 bases from J, with 24 bases between. Germline V gives CDR1 SGHRS, CDR2 YFSETQ.